This TCR beta chain is drawn from a study of beta chain features in type 1 diabetes. Whole-study context: Comparable age, gender and cell yields were observed in patients relative to healthy donors. Study results and caveats: Patients with type 1 diabetes carried fewer insertions and had more deletions at their VDJ junctions.

The entirety of the isolated RNA underwent reverse transcription, so expressed TCRB transcripts were sequenced. The data were produced by immunoSEQ multiplex PCR, yet TCRdb's version contains in-frame clones alone and is incomplete. The data contain fewer than 250,000 clones, around 10% of them seen just once; the ten biggest clones take up about 0.03%. Purity above 98% was achieved in all sorted populations. V gave up 0 bases and J gave up 5 bases, with 9 bases separating them. The CDR3 has 14 amino acids. CDR1 and CDR2 from the germline V gene are SGHRS and YFSETQ. About this clone: Its antigen is as yet unknown.

This receptor was identified in a woman younger than 30 in good health. What was sequenced was naive CD4+ T cells from blood. This chain connects TRBV5-1 to TRBJ2-1, with TRBD1 as a possible D gene (6 bases). CDR3 DNA sequence: TGCGCCAGCAGCTTGGGGACAGCGAACAATGAGCAGTTCTTC. As protein: CASSLGTANNEQFF.